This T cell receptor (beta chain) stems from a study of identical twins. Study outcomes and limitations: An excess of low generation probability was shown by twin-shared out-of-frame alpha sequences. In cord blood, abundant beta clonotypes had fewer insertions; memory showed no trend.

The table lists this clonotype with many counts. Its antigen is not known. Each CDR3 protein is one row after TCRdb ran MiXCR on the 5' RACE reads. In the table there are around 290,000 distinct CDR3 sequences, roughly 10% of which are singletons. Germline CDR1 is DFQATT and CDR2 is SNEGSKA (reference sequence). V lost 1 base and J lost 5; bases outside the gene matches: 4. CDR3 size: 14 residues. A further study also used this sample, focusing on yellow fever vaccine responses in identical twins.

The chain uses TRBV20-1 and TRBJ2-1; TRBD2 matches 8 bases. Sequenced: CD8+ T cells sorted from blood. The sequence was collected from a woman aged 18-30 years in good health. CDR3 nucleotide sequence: TGCAGTGCTAGAGGGGTAGCGGGGAACAATGAGCAGTTCTTC. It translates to CSARGVAGNNEQFF.